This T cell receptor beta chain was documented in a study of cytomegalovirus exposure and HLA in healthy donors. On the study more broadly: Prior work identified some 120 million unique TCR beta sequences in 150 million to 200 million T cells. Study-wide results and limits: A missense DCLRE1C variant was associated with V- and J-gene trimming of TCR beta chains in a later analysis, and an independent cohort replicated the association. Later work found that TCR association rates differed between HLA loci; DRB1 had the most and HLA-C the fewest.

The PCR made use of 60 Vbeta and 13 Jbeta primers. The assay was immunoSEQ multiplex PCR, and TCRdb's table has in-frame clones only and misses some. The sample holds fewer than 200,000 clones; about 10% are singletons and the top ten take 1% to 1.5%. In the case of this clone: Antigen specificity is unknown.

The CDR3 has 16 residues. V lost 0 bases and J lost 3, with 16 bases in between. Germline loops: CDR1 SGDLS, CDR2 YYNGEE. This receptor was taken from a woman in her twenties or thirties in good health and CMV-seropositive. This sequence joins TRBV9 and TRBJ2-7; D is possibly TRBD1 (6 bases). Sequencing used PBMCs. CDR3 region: CASSVEGVPDFYEQYF. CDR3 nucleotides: TGTGCCAGCAGCGTAGAGGGGGTCCCGGACTTCTACGAGCAGTACTTC.